What follows are 12 T cell receptor beta chains derived from one specimen sequenced in a study of blood T cell repertoires in COVID-19. Some clones are missing from TCRdb's copy, which holds only in-frame ones; the method was immunoSEQ multiplex PCR. The table includes about 50,000 clones, just over 90% detected once. Sequencing input: peripheral blood. All receptors derive from a man aged 40-50 years with acute or convalescent COVID-19.

V and J are TRBV6-1 and TRBJ1-2; 7 positions agree with TRBD1. Looked up from germline, CDR1 is MNHNS and CDR2 is SASEGT. Losses at the gene ends were 7 bases for V and 6 bases for J; bases not matched to a gene: 11. This CDR3 contains 14 residues. The CDR3 sequence is CASTMNDRENGYTF. The CDR3 coding sequence is TGTGCCAGCACCATGAATGACAGGGAGAATGGCTACACCTTC.

The CDR3 here is CASPGTSGTVTYNEQFF. CDR3 coding DNA: TGTGCCAGCCCCGGGACTAGCGGGACGGTTACCTACAATGAGCAGTTCTTC. This rearrangement joins TRBV2 to TRBJ2-1; 13 bases fit TRBD2. V lost 8 bases to trimming and J lost 2 bases; unmatched junction nucleotides: 9. Germline V lookup: CDR1 SNHLY, CDR2 FYNNEI. The CDR3 extends over 17 amino acids.

The chain couples TRBV5-6 to TRBJ2-5; 9 nucleotides match TRBD2. The junction had 9 bases not matched to a gene; V was cut back by 3 bases and J by 0 bases. The CDR3 has 17 residues. Germline loops: CDR1 SGHDT, CDR2 YYEEEE. The CDR3 here is CASSSTRTSAYQETQYF. The DNA of the CDR3 is TGTGCCAGCAGCTCGACAAGGACTAGCGCTTACCAAGAGACCCAGTACTTC.

This chain uses TRBV5-5 with TRBJ1-1, with TRBD1 matching over 8 bases. J gave up 4 bases and V 5 bases, and 4 bases lay outside the gene matches. This CDR3 has 13 amino acids. The germline CDR1 and CDR2 sequences are SGHKS and YYEKEE (reference sequence). CDR3 protein: CASSYTGGTEAFF. CDR3 bases: TGTGCCAGCAGTTACACAGGGGGCACTGAAGCTTTCTTT.

This clone was counted once. The genes are TRBV5-4 and TRBJ2-3; TRBD1 might be the D (5 bases). The V end lost 0 bases, the J end lost 6 bases, and 14 bases lay between the germline ends. The germline V gene has CDR1 SGHNT and CDR2 YYREEE (reference sequence). The CDR3 is 15 amino acids. The CDR3 DNA reads as TGTGCCAGCAGCTTGGAGGTGACAGAGGCCGATACGCAGTATTTT. This sequence encodes CASSLEVTEADTQYF.

As to this clone: Additional DNA sequences in this sample encode the identical CDR3. V and J are TRBV18 and TRBJ1-1; D gene uncertain. Trimming pared 3 bases from V and 1 base from J, leaving 6 bases between. This CDR3 contains 13 residues. Germline CDR1 is KGHSH and CDR2 is LQKENI. The CDR3 loop is CASSPRQNTEAFF. DNA for the CDR3: TGTGCCAGCTCACCCAGACAGAACACTGAAGCTTTCTTT.

The chain uses TRBV5-1 and TRBJ1-2; TRBD1 might be the D (5 bases). V lost 0 bases to trimming and J lost 8 bases, with 11 bases between them. Germline lookup yields CDR1 SGHRS and CDR2 YFSETQ. The CDR3 extends over 13 amino acids. The CDR3 DNA follows: TGCGCCAGCAGCTTGGCAGGGCCCGAGGGCTACACCTTC. Protein sequence: CASSLAGPEGYTF.

This clone turned up a few times. The V and J genes are TRBV18 and TRBJ1-1, with TRBD1 as a possible D gene (5 bases). This CDR3 comprises 16 residues. CDR1 and CDR2 from the germline V gene are KGHSH and LQKENI. Deletions cut 3 bases from V and 1 base from J, with 15 bases between. This CDR3 is CASSPRGELRNTEAFF. CDR3 sequence (DNA): TGTGCCAGCTCACCTCGGGGGGAGTTGAGGAACACTGAAGCTTTCTTT. Together with reference TRBV18 and TRBJ1-1, the CDR3 gives the full variable domain: NAGVMQNPRHLVRRRGQEARLRCSPMKGHSHVYWYRQLPEEGLKFMVYLQKENIIDESGMPKERFSAEFPKEGPSILRIQQVVRGDSAAYFCASSPRGELRNTEAFFGQGTRLTVV.

The genes are TRBV11-1 and TRBJ1-1; D unclear. The germline V gene has CDR1 SGHAT and CDR2 FQDESV (reference sequence). The CDR3 has 13 amino acids. V was cut by 5 bases and J by 2 bases, with 9 bases left in between. The CDR3 sequence is CASSREANTEAFF. In DNA, the CDR3 is TGTGCCAGCAGCCGTGAAGCAAACACTGAAGCTTTCTTT.

This chain links TRBV6-1 with TRBJ1-4; 7 bases match TRBD1. Trimming took 3 bases from V and 7 from J; bases not matched to a gene: 5. CDR1 and CDR2 from the germline V gene are MNHNS and SASEGT. The CDR3 has 14 amino acids. As DNA, the CDR3 is TGTGCCAGCAGTGAGGGACAGCCTGGTGAAAAACTGTTTTTT. The encoded protein is CASSEGQPGEKLFF.

The rearrangement uses TRBV7-2 and TRBJ1-2; D perhaps matches TRBD1 (6 bases). Trimming removed 2 bases from V and 8 bases from J, with 12 bases in between. CDR1 and CDR2 from the germline V gene are SGHTA and FQGNSA. CDR3 length: 13 amino acids. The CDR3 region is CASSLQGLGGYTF. DNA for the CDR3: TGTGCCAGCAGCTTACAGGGGCTAGGAGGCTACACCTTC.

The chain uses TRBV7-2 and TRBJ2-3; tentatively, D is TRBD2 (5 bases). The CDR3 runs 15 residues. Trimming pared 5 bases from V and 2 bases from J, leaving 14 bases between. Germline V gene sequence: CDR1 SGHTA, CDR2 FQGNSA. CDR3 protein: CASSRVRGFTDTQYF. The DNA for the CDR3 is TGTGCCAGCAGCCGTGTTAGAGGGTTCACAGATACGCAGTATTTT.